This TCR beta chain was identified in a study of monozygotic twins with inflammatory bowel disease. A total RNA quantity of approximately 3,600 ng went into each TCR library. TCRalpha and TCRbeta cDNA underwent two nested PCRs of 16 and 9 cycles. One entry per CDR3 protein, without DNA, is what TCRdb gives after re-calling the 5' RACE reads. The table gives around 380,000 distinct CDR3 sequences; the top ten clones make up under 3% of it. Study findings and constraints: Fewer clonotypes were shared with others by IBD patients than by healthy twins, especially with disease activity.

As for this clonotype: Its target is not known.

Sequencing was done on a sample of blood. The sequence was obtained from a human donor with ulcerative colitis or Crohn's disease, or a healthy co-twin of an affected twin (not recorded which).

This CDR3 reads CASTTPDIQGYTF. This chain links TRBV5-1 with TRBJ1-2; the TRBD1 assignment by TCRdb is unverifiable without DNA. This CDR3 has 13 residues. Germline V gives CDR1 SGHRS, CDR2 YFSETQ.